This T cell receptor (beta chain) comes out of a study of T cells in women clearing cervical HPV infection. Whole-study findings and limits: Cases carried less TRBV6-7 than controls: 0.11% versus 0.16%.

Sequencing used immunoSEQ multiplex PCR; TCRdb keeps in-frame clones, though not all of them. The specimen's table records about 30,000 clones. Notes on this clone: Its antigen is still unknown. The read is 3 residues too short to cover the CDR3 end, so that end is filled in from the germline J gene.

From germline, CDR1 is MRHNA and CDR2 SNTAGT. V was pared by 0 bases and J by 3 bases, with 4 bases of the junction left unmatched. CDR3 length: 16 amino acids. The V call is TRBV6-4, the J call TRBJ2-1, with TRBD2 identical over 8 bases. The specimen sequenced was blood buffy coat. The sequence came from a woman between 18 and 70 years old with a cervical HPV16 infection that either progressed to CIN3+ or cleared (not recorded which). The CDR3 reads CASSDSRGGDYNEQFF. The sequenced CDR3 bases are TGTGCCAGCAGTGACTCCCGGGGGGGCGACTACAATGAG.